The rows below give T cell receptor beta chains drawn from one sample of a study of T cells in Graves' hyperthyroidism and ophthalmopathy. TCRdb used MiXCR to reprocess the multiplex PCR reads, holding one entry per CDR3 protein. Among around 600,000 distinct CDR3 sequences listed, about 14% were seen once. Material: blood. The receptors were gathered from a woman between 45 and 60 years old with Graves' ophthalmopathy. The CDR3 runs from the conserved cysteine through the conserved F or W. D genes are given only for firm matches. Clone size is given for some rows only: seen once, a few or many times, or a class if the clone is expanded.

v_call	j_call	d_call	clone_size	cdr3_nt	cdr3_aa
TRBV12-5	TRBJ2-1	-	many	TGTGCTAGTGGTTTGGTACGAGTAAGAGCGGAGGGCTCCTACAATGAGCAGTTCTTC	CASGLVRVRAEGSYNEQFF
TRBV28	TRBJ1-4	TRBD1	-	TGTGCCAGCAGTTTATCGGGACAGCTTAATGAAAAACTGTTTTTT	CASSLSGQLNEKLFF
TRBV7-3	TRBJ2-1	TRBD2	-	TGTGCCAGCAGCTCCTTAGCGGGAGAGCACAATGAGCAGTTCTTC	CASSSLAGEHNEQFF
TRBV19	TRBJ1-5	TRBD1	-	TGTGCCAGTAGTATTTGGGGACAGGGGTATCAGCCCCAGCATTTT	CASSIWGQGYQPQHF
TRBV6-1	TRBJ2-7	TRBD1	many	TGTGCCAGCAGCCAGGCCCGGGACAGAGGTTCCTACGAGCAGTACTTC	CASSQARDRGSYEQYF
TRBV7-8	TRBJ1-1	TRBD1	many	TGTGCCAGCAGCCAAACAGGGGAGACTGAAGCTTTCTTT	CASSQTGETEAFF
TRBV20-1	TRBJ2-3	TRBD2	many	TGCAGTGCTAGAGATGTTCGAGCGGGAGGCACAGATACGCAGTATTTT	CSARDVRAGGTDTQYF
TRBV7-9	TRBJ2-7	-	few	TGTGCCAGCACCCCGTGGGGGGCTCAGTCCTACGAGCAGTACTTC	CASTPWGAQSYEQYF
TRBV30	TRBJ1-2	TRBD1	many	TGTGCCTTGACTGGAGTTCTCGGGACAGGAAAATATGGCTACACCTTC	CALTGVLGTGKYGYTF
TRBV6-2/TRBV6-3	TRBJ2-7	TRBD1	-	TGTGCCAGCAGCAAAATCCAAGGGACAGGGGGCCGGGAGCAGTACTTC	CASSKIQGTGGREQYF
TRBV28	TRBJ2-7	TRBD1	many	TGTGCCAGCAGCCCTTGGGCCAGGGGGTCCTCCTACGAGCAGTACTTC	CASSPWARGSSYEQYF
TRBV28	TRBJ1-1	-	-	TGTGCCAGCATGACCGGCCTCACTGAAGCTTTCTTT	CASMTGLTEAFF
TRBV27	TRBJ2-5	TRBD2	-	TGTGCCAGCAGTTTGTTCACTAGCGGGCAAGAGACCCAGTACTTC	CASSLFTSGQETQYF
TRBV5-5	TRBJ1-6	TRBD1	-	TGTGCCAGCAGCGGGGACAGGTTGAATTCACCCCTCCACTTT	CASSGDRLNSPLHF
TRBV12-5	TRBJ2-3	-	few	TGTGCTAGTGCGACAGCAGCAGATACGCAGTATTTT	CASATAADTQYF
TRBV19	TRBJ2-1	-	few	TGTGCCAGTAGTATGGTCGGGGGCAGTAACAATGAGCAGTTCTTC	CASSMVGGSNNEQFF
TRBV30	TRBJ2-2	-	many	TGTGCCTGGAGTGTACTAGGGGCCTTAACCGGGGAGCTGTTTTTT	CAWSVLGALTGELFF
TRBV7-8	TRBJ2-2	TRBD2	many	TGTGCCAGCAGCTTCCCCCCCGGGACTAGTAACACCGGGGAGCTGTTTTTT	CASSFPPGTSNTGELFF
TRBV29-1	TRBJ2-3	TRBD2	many	TGCAGCGTTCGGGGGACTAGCGGGAGGGCCGTCATGGATACGCAGTATTTT	CSVRGTSGRAVMDTQYF
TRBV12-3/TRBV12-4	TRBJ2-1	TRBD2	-	TGTGCCAGCGGTTTGCTAGCGGGATACAATGAGCAGTTCTTC	CASGLLAGYNEQFF
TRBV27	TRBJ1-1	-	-	TGTGCCAGCAGTGCCCAGCCCAACACTGAAGCTTTCTTT	CASSAQPNTEAFF
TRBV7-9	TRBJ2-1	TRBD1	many	TGTGCCAGCAGCTCGCCGGGACAGGGGAATGAGCAGTTCTTC	CASSSPGQGNEQFF
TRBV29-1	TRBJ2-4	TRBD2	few	TGCAGCGGGGGGGGGGGAGCCAAAAACATTCAGTACTTC	CSGGGGAKNIQYF
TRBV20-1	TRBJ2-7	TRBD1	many	TGCAGTGCTAGAGTACGGACAGGGGACTCTTACGAGCAGTACTTC	CSARVRTGDSYEQYF
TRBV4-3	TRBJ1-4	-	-	TGCGCCAGCAGCCAAGTTGGGACCGACGATGAAAAACTGTTTTTT	CASSQVGTDDEKLFF
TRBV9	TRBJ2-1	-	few	TGTGCCAGCAGCGCCGGTTTCACGAGGGAGGATGAGCAGTTCTTC	CASSAGFTREDEQFF
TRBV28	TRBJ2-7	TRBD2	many	TGTGCCAGCAGTCCCTTCCTTCCCACTAGCGGGAGACACGAGCAGTACTTC	CASSPFLPTSGRHEQYF